This TCR beta chain is drawn from a study of blood T cell repertoires in COVID-19. Overall study: Both acute and convalescent COVID-19 samples were obtained from the United States, Italy and Spain. The cDNA or gDNA used as material had been derived from T cells, B-cell-depleted T cells, or PBMCs.

Germline CDR1 LNHDA, CDR2 SQIVND (reference sequence). This CDR3 contains 19 residues. Trimming took 3 bases from V and 4 from J; bases not matched to a gene: 17. Per the original data handling: Reference gene primer amplification gave nucleated cell count estimates. Generated by immunoSEQ multiplex PCR, the TCRdb table keeps only in-frame clones and is missing some. V, J and clone size are taken as reported in that table, and D and trimming were inferred from the DNA itself. Among roughly 80,000 clones listed, about 83% were seen once. This clonotype originated in a woman in her sixties or seventies with acute or convalescent COVID-19. Sequenced input: peripheral blood. This rearrangement joins TRBV19 to TRBJ1-3; 8 nucleotides agree with TRBD1. CDR3 in amino acids: CASSIPWAGGRSRGNTIYF. The CDR3 DNA is TGTGCCAGTAGTATTCCTTGGGCAGGGGGCCGATCGAGAGGAAACACCATATATTTT. Full variable domain (missing parts from reference TRBV19 and TRBJ1-3): DGGITQSPKYLFRKEGQNVTLSCEQNLNHDAMYWYRQDPGQGLRLIYYSQIVNDFQKGDIAEGYSVSREKKESFPLTVTSAQKNPTAFYLCASSIPWAGGRSRGNTIYFGEGSWLTVV.